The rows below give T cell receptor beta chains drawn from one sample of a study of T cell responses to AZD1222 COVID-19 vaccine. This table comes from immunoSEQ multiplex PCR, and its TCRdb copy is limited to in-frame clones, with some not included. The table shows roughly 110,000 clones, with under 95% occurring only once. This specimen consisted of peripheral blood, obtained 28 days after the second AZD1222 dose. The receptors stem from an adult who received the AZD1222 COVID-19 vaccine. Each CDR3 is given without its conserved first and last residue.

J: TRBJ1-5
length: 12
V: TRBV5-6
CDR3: ASKWGGSDQPQH

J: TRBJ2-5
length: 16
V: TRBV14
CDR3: ASSQDLISGGIQETQY

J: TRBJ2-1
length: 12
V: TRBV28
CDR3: ASRLAGANNEQF

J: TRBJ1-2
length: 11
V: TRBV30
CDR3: AWSSRGSYGYT

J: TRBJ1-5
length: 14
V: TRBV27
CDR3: ASSTGDRGAGQPQH

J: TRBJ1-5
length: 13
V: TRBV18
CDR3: ASSRGGDSNQPQH

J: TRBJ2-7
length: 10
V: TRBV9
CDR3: ASSRDFYEQY

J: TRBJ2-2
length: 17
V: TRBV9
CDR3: ASSAPLNSGTGLSGELF

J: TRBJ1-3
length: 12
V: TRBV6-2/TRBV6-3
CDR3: ASSTPFSGNTIY

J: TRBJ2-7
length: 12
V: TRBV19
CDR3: ASSIDLTVYEQY

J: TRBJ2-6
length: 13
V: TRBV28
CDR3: ASSLSGSGANVLT

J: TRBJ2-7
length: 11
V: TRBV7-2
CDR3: ASSDRLANEQY

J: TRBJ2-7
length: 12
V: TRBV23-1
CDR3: ASSQSDRAYEQY

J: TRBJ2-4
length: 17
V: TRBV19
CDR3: ASSIVAPGLAGTGGIQY

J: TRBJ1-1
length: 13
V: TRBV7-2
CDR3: ASSLVPGSNTEAF

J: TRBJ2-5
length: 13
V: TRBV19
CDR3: ASSIPRAAGETQY

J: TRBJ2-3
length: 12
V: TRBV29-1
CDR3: SVRKGGGTDTQY

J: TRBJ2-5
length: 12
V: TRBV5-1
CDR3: ASSLLRGQETQY

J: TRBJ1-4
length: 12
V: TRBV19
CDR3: ASSRGSLYEKLF

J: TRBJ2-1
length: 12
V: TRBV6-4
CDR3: ASSGASGGNEQF

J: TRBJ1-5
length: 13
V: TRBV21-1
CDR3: ASSLGRGFNQPQH